The 23 T cell receptor beta chains in this list originate from one sample, sequenced in a study of blood T cell repertoires in COVID-19. The data were produced by immunoSEQ multiplex PCR, yet TCRdb's version contains in-frame clones alone and is incomplete. The top ten clones hold roughly 12% of a sample with around 100,000 clones, over 80% of them seen once. Input material: peripheral blood. The receptors derive from a man between 45 and 60 years old with active or convalescent COVID-19.

The V and J genes are TRBV28 and TRBJ1-6; the match to TRBD1 covers 7 bases. Germline V lookup: CDR1 MDHEN, CDR2 SYDVKM. The V and J ends lost 6 bases and 10 bases, in that order; junction bases with no gene match: 9. This CDR3 is built from 14 residues. CDR3 sequence reads: CASSPPRGQSPLHF. The CDR3 DNA is TGTGCCAGCAGCCCGCCTAGGGGGCAATCACCCCTCCACTTT.

The chain has TRBV13 and TRBJ1-1; 7 bases agree with TRBD1. The CDR3 spans 17 residues. The junction had 7 bases not matched to a gene; V was cut back by 0 bases and J by 0 bases. CDR1 and CDR2 from the germline V gene are PRHDT and FYEKMQ (reference sequence). The CDR3 loop is CASSLGTTGELNTEAFF. In DNA, the CDR3 is TGTGCCAGCAGCTTAGGTACTACAGGGGAATTGAACACTGAAGCTTTCTTT.

V and J are TRBV30 and TRBJ1-4, with unresolved D. The CDR3 sequence is 14 residues long. Trimming cost V 4 bases and J 0 bases, with 9 bases left between them. Germline assignment: CDR1 GTSNPN and CDR2 SVGIG (reference sequence). As DNA, the CDR3 is TGTGCCTGGACCCCCCAGGCAACTAATGAAAAACTGTTTTTT. It encodes CAWTPQATNEKLFF.

The genes are TRBV5-4 and TRBJ1-2; tentative D call: TRBD1 (5 bases). The V end lost 3 bases, the J end lost 6 bases, and 9 bases lay between the germline ends. The CDR3 runs to 12 residues. Germline V gene sequence: CDR1 SGHNT, CDR2 YYREEE (reference sequence). The CDR3 coding sequence is TGTGCCAGCAGCTACCAGACAGATGGCTACACCTTC. This codes for CASSYQTDGYTF.

This clone was seen a single time. This chain uses TRBV18 with TRBJ2-1; D is possibly TRBD2 (5 bases). The CDR3 is 16 residues long. The V end lost 0 bases, the J end lost 12 bases, and 21 bases lay between the germline ends. Germline CDR1 reads KGHSH; CDR2 reads LQKENI. The CDR3 region is CASSPPGSGEVIGQFF. In DNA, the CDR3 is TGTGCCAGCTCACCACCAGGGAGCGGTGAGGTTATCGGGCAGTTCTTC.

This clone has a handful of counts. V and J are TRBV6-5 and TRBJ2-2; 10 positions match TRBD2. Germline V gives CDR1 MNHEY, CDR2 SVGAGI. The V gene end was trimmed by 9 bases and the J gene end by 5 bases; junction bases not matched to a gene: 9. CDR3 length: 15 amino acids. CDR3 nucleotide sequence: TGTGCCAGTACAAGCGGGAGGGCACGAACCGGGGAGCTGTTTTTT. Residues: CASTSGRARTGELFF.

This clone has a handful of counts. This chain links TRBV27 with TRBJ2-3; tentatively, D is TRBD2 (6 bases). Germline values: CDR1 MNHEY, CDR2 SMNVEV (reference sequence). V was pared by 7 bases and J by 2 bases, with 10 bases between. The CDR3 covers 13 residues. Here the CDR3 reads CASKTGVTDTQYF. The CDR3 DNA reads as TGTGCCAGCAAGACGGGGGTCACAGATACGCAGTATTTT.

This chain uses TRBV10-3 with TRBJ2-3; D is possibly TRBD2 (6 bases). Germline CDR1 reads ENHRY; CDR2 reads SYGVKD. CDR3 length: 15 amino acids. V lost 6 bases to trimming and J lost 0 bases, with 13 bases between them. In nucleotides, the CDR3 is TGTGCCATCAGGCCGTCCGGACTAAGCACAGATACGCAGTATTTT. Its translation is CAIRPSGLSTDTQYF.

The chain couples TRBV29-1 to TRBJ2-1; 7 nucleotides line up with TRBD2. This CDR3 comprises 10 residues. The V gene's germline CDR1 is SQVTM and CDR2 ANQGSEA. The DNA for the CDR3 is TGCGGCGGGAGATACAATGAGCAGTTCTTC. This encodes CGGRYNEQFF.

The chain couples TRBV29-1 to TRBJ2-1; 8 bases agree with TRBD2. The CDR3 sequence is 13 residues long. The junction had 6 bases not matched to a gene; V was cut back by 4 bases and J by 7 bases. CDR1 and CDR2 from the germline V gene are SQVTM and ANQGSEA. The CDR3, as DNA: TGCAGCGTTGTGGGACTAGTAAAAAATGAGCAGTTCTTC. Residues: CSVVGLVKNEQFF.

The chain combines TRBV5-1 with TRBJ2-1, with 11 bases lining up with TRBD2. V was clipped by 4 bases and J by 6 bases; unmatched bases: 9. Germline CDR1 and CDR2: SGHRS and YFSETQ. This CDR3 has 16 residues. CDR3 in amino acids: CASSPRPLAGVNEQFF. The CDR3 DNA reads TGCGCCAGCAGCCCGAGACCACTAGCGGGAGTCAATGAGCAGTTCTTC.

The chain employs TRBV19 and TRBJ1-6, with TRBD1 as a possible D gene (5 bases). V was shortened by 6 bases and J by 9 bases, with 15 bases between the two germline ends. This CDR3 spans 14 amino acids. Germline assignment: CDR1 LNHDA and CDR2 SQIVND (reference sequence). In DNA form, the CDR3 reads TGTGCCAGTAGGACCCCCGCAGGGTCTTCACCCCTCCACTTT. This translates into CASRTPAGSSPLHF.

The chain employs TRBV6-5 and TRBJ1-1; D is possibly TRBD1 (6 bases). Germline V gene sequence: CDR1 MNHEY, CDR2 SVGAGI. The length of the CDR3 is 14 residues. Trimming took 5 bases from V and 5 from J, leaving 15 bases between them. In DNA, the CDR3 is TGTGCCAGCAGTCTGAACAGGGATTTGACTGAAGCTTTCTTT. It specifies CASSLNRDLTEAFF.

This chain joins TRBV10-3 and TRBJ2-1, with 9 nucleotides matching TRBD2. The germline gives CDR1 ENHRY, CDR2 SYGVKD. Trimming took 6 bases from V and 7 from J; bases not matched to a gene: 10. CDR3 size: 15 residues. This CDR3 is CAIRAQAGGLNEQFF. The CDR3 nucleotides read TGTGCCATCAGGGCTCAGGCGGGAGGGCTGAATGAGCAGTTCTTC.

The chain couples TRBV19 to TRBJ1-1; the D is unclear. The CDR3 totals 14 residues. Germline CDR1 LNHDA, CDR2 SQIVND (reference sequence). Trimming removed 1 base from V and 3 bases from J, with 9 bases in between. The CDR3 spells CASSIGGMDTEAFF. For the CDR3, the DNA is TGTGCCAGTAGTATAGGAGGGATGGACACTGAAGCTTTCTTT. The full variable domain, completed using reference TRBV19 and TRBJ1-1, is DGGITQSPKYLFRKEGQNVTLSCEQNLNHDAMYWYRQDPGQGLRLIYYSQIVNDFQKGDIAEGYSVSREKKESFPLTVTSAQKNPTAFYLCASSIGGMDTEAFFGQGTRLTVV.

This clone was seen only a few times. The V gene is TRBV6-1, the J gene TRBJ2-3, with D perhaps matching TRBD2 (7 bases). The V end lost 1 base, the J end lost 4 bases, and 12 bases lay between the germline ends. The germline V gene has CDR1 MNHNS and CDR2 SASEGT. The CDR3 has 15 amino acids. The CDR3 loop is CASSEDAGAPDTQYF. The CDR3 DNA follows: TGTGCCAGCAGTGAAGACGCGGGGGCCCCAGATACGCAGTATTTT.

The rearrangement links TRBV19 to TRBJ2-5; no clear D. Germline assignment: CDR1 LNHDA and CDR2 SQIVND (reference sequence). V gave up 6 bases and J gave up 5 bases, with 13 bases separating them. The CDR3 length is 13 residues. The CDR3 spells CASRGSPGETQYF. In DNA, the CDR3 is TGTGCCAGTAGGGGTTCCCCGGGTGAGACCCAGTACTTC.

In its sample, this clone was seen a few times. The chain combines TRBV10-3 with TRBJ2-3, with D perhaps matching TRBD1 (5 bases). This CDR3 has 15 residues. Between the trimmed V and J ends, which lost 6 bases and 2 bases, there was a span of 15 bases. Germline-derived CDR1 and CDR2 are ENHRY and SYGVKD. The CDR3 sequence: CAIRETALNTDTQYF. The CDR3 region has the DNA TGTGCCATCAGAGAGACAGCACTGAACACAGATACGCAGTATTTT.

J is TRBJ2-2 and V is TRBV5-1, with 9 nucleotides matching TRBD2. Germline CDR1 reads SGHRS; CDR2 reads YFSETQ. V trimming: 6 bases; J trimming: 3 bases; junction bases outside the gene matches: 9. The CDR3 length is 16 residues. CDR3 DNA sequence: TGCGCCAGCATCGCTATAGCGGGAGTGGACACCGGGGAGCTGTTTTTT. Its translation: CASIAIAGVDTGELFF.

The chain joins TRBV7-8 to TRBJ2-5, with D hard to call. V was cut by 5 bases and J by 5 bases, with 9 bases left in between. This CDR3 is built from 12 residues. From germline, CDR1 is SGHVS and CDR2 FQNEAQ. Here the CDR3 DNA reads TGTGCCAGCAGCATCGGAGTGGAGACCCAGTACTTC. It yields the protein CASSIGVETQYF.

The rearrangement links TRBV6-1 to TRBJ2-5; D is unresolved. The CDR3 spans 13 residues. V lost 3 bases to trimming and J lost 0 bases, with 5 bases between them. Per the germline V gene, CDR1 is MNHNS and CDR2 is SASEGT. The CDR3 is CASSEEYQETQYF. The CDR3 DNA sequence: TGTGCCAGCAGTGAGGAGTACCAAGAGACCCAGTACTTC.

Notes on this clone: Germline is not matched at one junction end, which may reflect a read error. The V call is TRBV20-1, the J call TRBJ2-1; 10 bases line up with TRBD2. The germline V gene encodes CDR1 DFQATT and CDR2 SNEGSKA (reference sequence). CDR3 length: 11 residues. This chain's CDR3 is CSARAGGEQFF. CDR3 in DNA: TGCAGTGCGAGAGCGGGAGGGGAGCAGTTCTTC.

The rearrangement links TRBV28 to TRBJ1-5; perhaps TRBD1 as D (6 bases). The CDR3 is made up of 16 amino acids. Germline CDR1 MDHEN, CDR2 SYDVKM. V was trimmed by 0 bases and J by 9 bases, leaving 18 bases between them. This chain's CDR3 is CASSLWAINRVWPQHF. The CDR3 nucleotides are TGTGCCAGCAGTTTATGGGCCATAAACAGGGTTTGGCCCCAGCATTTT. Together with reference TRBV28 and TRBJ1-5, the CDR3 gives the full variable domain: DVKVTQSSRYLVKRTGEKVFLECVQDMDHENMFWYRQDPGLGLRLIYFSYDVKMKEKGDIPEGYSVSREKKERFSLILESASTNQTSMYLCASSLWAINRVWPQHFGDGTRLSIL.